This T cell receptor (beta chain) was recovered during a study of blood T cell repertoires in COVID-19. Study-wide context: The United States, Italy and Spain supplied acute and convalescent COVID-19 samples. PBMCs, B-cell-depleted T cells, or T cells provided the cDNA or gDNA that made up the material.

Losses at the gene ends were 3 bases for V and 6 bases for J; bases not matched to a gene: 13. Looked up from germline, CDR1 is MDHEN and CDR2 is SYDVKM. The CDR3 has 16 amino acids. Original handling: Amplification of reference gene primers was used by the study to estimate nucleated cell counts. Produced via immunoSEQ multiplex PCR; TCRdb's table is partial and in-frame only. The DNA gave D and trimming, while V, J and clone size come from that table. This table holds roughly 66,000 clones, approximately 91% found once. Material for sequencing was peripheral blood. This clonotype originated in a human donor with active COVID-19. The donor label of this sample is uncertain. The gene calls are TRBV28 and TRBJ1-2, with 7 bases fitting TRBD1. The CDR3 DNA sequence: TGTGCCAGCAGTTTCCCTCACAGGGGAGAGAGGAATGGCTACACCTTC. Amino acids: CASSFPHRGERNGYTF.